Sequencing of this TCR beta chain was carried out in a study of blood T cell repertoires in COVID-19. Study-level background: Sites in the United States, Italy and Spain provided acute and convalescent COVID-19 samples.

Repertoires were generated with immunoSEQ multiplex PCR, while TCRdb's copy carries only in-frame clones and drops some. The table includes about 220,000 clones, 70% to 90% detected once. Germline CDR1 and CDR2: SGDLS and YYNGEE. The V segment lost 4 bases and the J segment 3 bases; nucleotides outside the gene matches: 5. The CDR3 totals 15 residues. The source is a woman aged 50 to 65 with COVID-19, enrolled during active disease. The chain is built from TRBV9 and TRBJ2-3; the match to TRBD2 covers 10 bases. Sequenced: peripheral blood. The DNA for the CDR3 is TGTGCCAGCAGCATGTTTAGCGGGGGGACAGATACGCAGTATTTT. Amino acid sequence: CASSMFSGGTDTQYF. Variable domain in full (rest from reference TRBV9 and TRBJ2-3): DSGVTQTPKHLITATGQRVTLRCSPRSGDLSVYWYQQSLDQGLQFLIQYYNGEERAKGNILERFSAQQFPDLHSELNLSSLELGDSALYFCASSMFSGGTDTQYFGPGTRLTVL.